The sequence of this TCR beta chain was determined in a study of human T cells and chemical hapten exposure. This CDR3 contains 13 residues. Trimming cost V 3 bases and J 4 bases, with 9 bases left between them. Regarding this clonotype: Its antigen is unidentified.

Study findings and constraints: Significantly greater numbers of large CDR3 similarity clusters came from expanded TCRs than from controls.

Time point defined: patch test 2, 6 weeks after DPC sensitization. The treatment here: therapeutic diphenylcyclopropenone sensitization with weekly scalp DPC. Total RNA was isolated from unfractionated whole blood. MiXCR was run by TCRdb on the RACE reads, yielding one entry per CDR3 protein. The data show some 80,000 distinct CDR3 sequences, roughly 10% seen once. This chain uses TRBV12-3 or TRBV12-4 with TRBJ1-2; perhaps TRBD1 as D (5 bases). The starting material was whole blood, obtained in connection with sensitization to the hapten diphenylcyclopropenone (DPC). This receptor was obtained from a woman in her twenties or thirties with alopecia areata. Some clones in this sample may be carry-over from other donors' samples. CDR3 sequence (DNA): TGTGCCAGCAGTTTTGAGGGGTCCTATGGCTACACCTTC. Translating it yields CASSFEGSYGYTF.